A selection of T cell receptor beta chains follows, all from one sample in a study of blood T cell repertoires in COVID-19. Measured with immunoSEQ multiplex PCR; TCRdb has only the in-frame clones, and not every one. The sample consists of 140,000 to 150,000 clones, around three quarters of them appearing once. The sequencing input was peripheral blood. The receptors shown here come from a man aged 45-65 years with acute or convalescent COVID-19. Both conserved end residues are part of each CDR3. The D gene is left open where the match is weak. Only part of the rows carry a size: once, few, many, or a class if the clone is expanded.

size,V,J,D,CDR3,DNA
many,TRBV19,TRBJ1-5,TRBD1,CASDTRDSNQPQHF,TGTGCCAGTGATACACGGGACAGTAATCAGCCCCAGCATTTT
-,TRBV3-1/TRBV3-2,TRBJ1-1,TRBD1,CASTIQGAGEAFF,TGTGCCAGCACGATACAGGGGGCGGGTGAAGCTTTCTTT
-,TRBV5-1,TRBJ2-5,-,CASSFIDSRETQYF,TGCGCCAGCAGCTTTATTGATAGCCGGGAGACCCAGTACTTC
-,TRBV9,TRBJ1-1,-,CASSPSGEMNTEAFF,TGTGCCAGCAGCCCCAGTGGGGAGATGAACACTGAAGCTTTCTTT
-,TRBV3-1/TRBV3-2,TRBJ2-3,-,CASSRASAADTQYF,TGTGCCAGCAGCCGCGCAAGTGCCGCAGATACGCAGTATTTT
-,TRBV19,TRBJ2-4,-,CATSLRTRENIQYF,TGTGCCACCAGCCTACGCACACGGGAAAACATTCAGTACTTC
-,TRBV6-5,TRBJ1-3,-,CASSTGNTIYF,TGTGCCAGCAGTACCGGGAACACCATATATTTT
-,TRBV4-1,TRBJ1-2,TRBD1,CASSQAGRGSRGYTF,TGCGCCAGCAGCCAAGCGGGCAGGGGGTCGCGGGGCTACACCTTC
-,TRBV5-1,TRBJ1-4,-,CASSSSGDTNEKLFF,TGCGCCAGCAGCTCCTCAGGGGACACTAATGAAAAACTGTTTTTT
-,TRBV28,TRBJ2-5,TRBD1,CASSRGGRGLQETQYF,TGTGCCAGCAGTCGTGGGGGCAGGGGGCTACAAGAGACCCAGTACTTC
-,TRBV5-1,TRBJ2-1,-,CASSLNLQNEQFF,TGCGCCAGCAGCTTGAATTTACAAAATGAGCAGTTCTTC
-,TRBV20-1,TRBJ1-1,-,CSASNRENTEAFF,TGCAGTGCTAGTAACAGGGAGAACACTGAAGCTTTCTTT
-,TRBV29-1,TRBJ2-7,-,CSVAWGDPSYEQYF,TGCAGCGTTGCTTGGGGGGACCCTTCCTACGAGCAGTACTTC
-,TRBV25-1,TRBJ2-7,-,CASSEGMGPLSYEQYF,TGTGCCAGCAGTGAAGGGATGGGGCCCTTATCCTACGAGCAGTACTTC
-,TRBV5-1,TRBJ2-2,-,CASSLLQANTGELFF,TGCGCCAGCAGCTTGTTACAGGCGAACACCGGGGAGCTGTTTTTT
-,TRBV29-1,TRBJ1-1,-,CSVDLDGRTALKRNTEAFF,TGCAGCGTTGACCTCGACGGAAGGACAGCTCTAAAGCGGAACACTGAAGCTTTCTTT
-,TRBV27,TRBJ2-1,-,CASSFAVSYNEQFF,TGTGCCAGCAGTTTCGCGGTCTCCTACAATGAGCAGTTCTTC
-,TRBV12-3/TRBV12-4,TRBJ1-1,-,CASSFLGAEAFF,TGTGCCAGCAGTTTTCTTGGAGCTGAAGCTTTCTTT
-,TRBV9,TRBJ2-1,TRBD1,CASSVRDRANNEQFF,TGTGCCAGCAGCGTCCGGGACAGGGCGAACAATGAGCAGTTCTTC
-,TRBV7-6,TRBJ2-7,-,CASSFREDEQYF,TGTGCCAGCAGCTTCAGGGAGGACGAGCAGTACTTC
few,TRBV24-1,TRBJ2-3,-,CATGDFRGADTQYF,TGTGCCACCGGGGACTTCAGAGGTGCAGATACGCAGTATTTT
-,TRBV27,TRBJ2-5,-,CASRPHRRPSRTQYF,TGTGCCAGCAGGCCTCACCGGCGGCCAAGCCGGACCCAGTACTTC
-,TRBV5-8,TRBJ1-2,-,CACSLRSNYGYTF,TGTGCCTGTTCGCTACGGAGTAACTATGGCTACACCTTC
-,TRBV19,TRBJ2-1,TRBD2,CASSIRSGGTYNEQFF,TGTGCCAGTAGTATTCGGTCGGGGGGAACCTACAATGAGCAGTTCTTC
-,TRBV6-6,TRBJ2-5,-,CASTQTGTGEETQYF,TGTGCCAGCACCCAAACCGGCACGGGGGAAGAGACCCAGTACTTC
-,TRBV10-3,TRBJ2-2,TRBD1,CAISGDRDTGELFF,TGTGCCATCAGTGGGGACAGGGACACCGGGGAGCTGTTTTTT
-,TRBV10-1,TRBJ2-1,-,CASSAAGINEQFF,TGCGCCAGCAGTGCCGCGGGGATCAATGAGCAGTTCTTC
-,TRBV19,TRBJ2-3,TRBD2,CASSIKLSGGLADTQYF,TGTGCCAGTAGTATTAAACTCAGCGGGGGACTAGCAGATACGCAGTATTTT
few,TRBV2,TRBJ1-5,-,CASVADSNQPQHF,TGTGCCAGCGTTGCAGATAGCAATCAGCCCCAGCATTTT
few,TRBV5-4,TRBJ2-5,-,CASSLDRETQYF,TGTGCCAGCAGCTTGGACAGGGAGACCCAGTACTTC
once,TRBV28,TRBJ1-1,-,CASSKGSRQRNPEAFF,TGTGCCAGCAGTAAAGGGAGCAGGCAGCGGAACCCTGAAGCTTTCTTT
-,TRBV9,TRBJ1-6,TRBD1,CASSVGTGGNSPLHF,TGTGCCAGCAGCGTAGGGACAGGGGGCAATTCACCCCTCCACTTT
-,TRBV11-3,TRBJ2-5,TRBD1,CASSLGRTGRQETQYF,TGTGCCAGCAGCTTAGGAAGGACAGGCCGACAAGAGACCCAGTACTTC
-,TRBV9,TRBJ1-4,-,CASSDRVSANEKLFF,TGTGCCAGCAGCGACAGGGTATCGGCTAATGAAAAACTGTTTTTT
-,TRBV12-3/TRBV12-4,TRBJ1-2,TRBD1,CASRRQGNYGYTF,TGTGCCAGCAGGAGACAGGGGAACTATGGCTACACCTTC
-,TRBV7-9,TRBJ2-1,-,CASSLVLADTEQFF,TGTGCCAGCAGCTTAGTGTTGGCAGACACTGAGCAGTTCTTC